This T cell receptor (beta chain) was sequenced in a study of long-term antiretroviral therapy in people with HIV. General study findings and limits: Clonal expansions arising prior to ART prevailed in the repertoire at every time point.

Remarks on this clone: Its antigen is not known.

Samples were assayed with immunoSEQ v3.0 at survey level. Per-sample TRB depth target: about 35,000-50,000 T-cell genomes. Here immunoSEQ multiplex PCR was the method, and the copy in TCRdb shows in-frame clones only, minus some. The profile shows around 32,000 clones, 97% of them singletons. The CDR3 is made up of 14 amino acids. The junction had 5 bases not matched to a gene; V was cut back by 7 bases and J by 0 bases. Germline V gives CDR1 SGHVS, CDR2 FQNEAQ. The V call is TRBV7-8, the J call TRBJ2-7, with 8 bases lining up with TRBD1. This sample comprised unsorted PBMCs, obtained 7.6 years after starting antiretroviral therapy. This receptor was taken from a man aged 25-45 years with HIV. The CDR3 region is CASTPGGSSYEQYF. In DNA form, the CDR3 reads TGTGCCAGCACCCCAGGGGGCAGCTCCTACGAGCAGTACTTC.